The T cell receptor (beta chain) described here comes from a study of cytomegalovirus exposure and HLA in healthy donors. Study-level findings and limits: A later analysis found that most CMV-associated TCR beta chains appeared HLA-restricted. One later analysis reportedly identified an Asian-associated ancestry cluster that showed fewer N-insertions than the roughly 620-donor mean. Later work found that TCR association rates differed between HLA loci; DRB1 had the most and HLA-C the fewest.

Turning to this clone: Its antigen is unknown.

The PCR made use of 60 Vbeta and 13 Jbeta primers. TCRdb keeps only in-frame clones here, not all; method: immunoSEQ multiplex PCR. Its listing shows about 34,000 clones. The source is a woman aged 40 to 50 in good health and CMV-seropositive. Sequenced: PBMCs.

The DNA for the CDR3 is TGTGCCAGAACCGCCGGGAGTGGGCAGTACTTC. Translating it yields CARTAGSGQYF. The V and J genes are TRBV7-9 and TRBJ2-7; maybe TRBD2 (6 bases). Germline loops: CDR1 SEHNR, CDR2 FQNEAQ (reference sequence). CDR3 length: 11 amino acids. V lost 9 bases and J lost 9, with 15 bases in between. The full variable domain, completed using reference TRBV7-9 and TRBJ2-7, is DTGVSQNPRHKITKRGQNVTFRCDPISEHNRLYWYRQTLGQGPEFLTYFQNEAQLEKSRLLSDRFSAERPKGSFSTLEIQRTEQGDSAMYLCARTAGSGQYFGPGTRLTVT.